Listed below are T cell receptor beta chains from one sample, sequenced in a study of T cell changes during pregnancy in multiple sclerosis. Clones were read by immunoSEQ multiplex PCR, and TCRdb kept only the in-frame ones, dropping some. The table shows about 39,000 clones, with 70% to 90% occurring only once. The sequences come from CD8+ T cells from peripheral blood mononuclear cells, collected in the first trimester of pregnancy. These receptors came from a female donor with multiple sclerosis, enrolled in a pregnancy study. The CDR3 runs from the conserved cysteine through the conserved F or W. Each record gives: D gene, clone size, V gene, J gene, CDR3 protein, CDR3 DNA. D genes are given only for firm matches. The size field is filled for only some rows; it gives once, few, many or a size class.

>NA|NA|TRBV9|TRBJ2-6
CASSFARDFPKGANVLTF
TGTGCCAGCAGCTTTGCCCGGGACTTCCCAAAGGGGGCCAACGTCCTGACTTTC
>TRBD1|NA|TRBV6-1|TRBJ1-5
CATDRVGQPQHF
TGTGCCACTGACAGGGTCGGTCAGCCCCAGCATTTT
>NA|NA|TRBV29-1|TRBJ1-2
CSARKGGDYGYTF
TGCAGCGCCCGAAAGGGAGGGGACTATGGCTACACCTTC
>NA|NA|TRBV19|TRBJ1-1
CASSIGGATEAFF
TGTGCCAGTAGTATCGGGGGAGCGACTGAAGCTTTCTTT
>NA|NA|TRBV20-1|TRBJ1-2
CSARFDGYTF
TGCAGTGCTCGTTTCGATGGCTACACCTTC
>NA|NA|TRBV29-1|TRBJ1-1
CSVTDLNTEAFF
TGCAGCGTTACAGATTTGAACACTGAAGCTTTCTTT
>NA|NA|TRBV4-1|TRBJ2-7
CASSQEVRGEQYF
TGCGCCAGCAGCCAAGAGGTCAGGGGAGAGCAGTACTTC
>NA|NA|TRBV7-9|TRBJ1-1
CASSLDPREGTDTEAFF
TGTGCCAGCAGCTTAGACCCGCGGGAGGGAACGGACACTGAAGCTTTCTTT
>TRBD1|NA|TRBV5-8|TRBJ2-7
CASSRTGAISSYEQYF
TGTGCCAGCAGCCGAACAGGGGCGATAAGCTCCTACGAGCAGTACTTC
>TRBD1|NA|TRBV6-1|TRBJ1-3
CASSEGQGIDTIYF
TGTGCCAGCAGCGAGGGACAGGGAATAGACACCATATATTTT
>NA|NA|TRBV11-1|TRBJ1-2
CASSLGPGVIYGYTF
TGTGCCAGCAGCTTAGGTCCAGGTGTTATCTATGGCTACACCTTC
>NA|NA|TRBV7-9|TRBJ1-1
CAGGGPGVPNTEAFF
TGTGCCGGGGGGGGCCCTGGGGTACCGAACACTGAAGCTTTCTTT
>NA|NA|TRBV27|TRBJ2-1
CASSSGLYNEQFF
TGTGCCAGCAGTTCAGGACTGTACAATGAGCAGTTCTTC
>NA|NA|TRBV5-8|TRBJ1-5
CASSLRGFNQPQHF
TGTGCCAGCAGCTTGCGAGGCTTCAATCAGCCCCAGCATTTT
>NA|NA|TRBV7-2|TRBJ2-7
CASSLVFWAGAQGEQYF
TGTGCCAGCAGCTTAGTGTTTTGGGCGGGGGCTCAGGGCGAGCAGTACTTC
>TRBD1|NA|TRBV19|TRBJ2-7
CASSIAPGTAYEQYF
TGTGCCAGTAGTATAGCCCCCGGGACAGCCTACGAGCAGTACTTC
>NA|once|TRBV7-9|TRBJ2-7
CASSLATTYEQYF
TGTGCCAGCAGCTTAGCGACTACCTACGAGCAGTACTTC
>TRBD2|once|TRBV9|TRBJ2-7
CASSFRLAGYEQYF
TGTGCCAGCAGCTTCCGACTAGCGGGCTACGAGCAGTACTTC
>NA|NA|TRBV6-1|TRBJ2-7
CASSEGTHSQVPYEQYF
TGTGCCAGCAGTGAAGGAACTCATAGTCAGGTTCCGTACGAGCAGTACTTC
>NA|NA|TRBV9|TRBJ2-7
CASSAGKTVSSYEQYF
TGTGCCAGCAGCGCAGGGAAGACAGTAAGCTCCTACGAGCAGTACTTC
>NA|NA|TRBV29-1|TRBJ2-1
CSVQGSSSYNEQFF
TGCAGCGTTCAGGGGTCGAGCTCCTACAATGAGCAGTTCTTC
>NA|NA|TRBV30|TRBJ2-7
CAWSFGGLTYEQYF
TGTGCCTGGAGTTTCGGAGGGCTAACCTACGAGCAGTACTTC
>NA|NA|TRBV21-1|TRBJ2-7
CASSTGYEQYF
TGTGCCAGCAGCACAGGGTACGAGCAGTACTTC
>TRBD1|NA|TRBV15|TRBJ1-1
CATSGTGGIEAFF
TGTGCCACCAGCGGGACAGGGGGAATTGAAGCTTTCTTT
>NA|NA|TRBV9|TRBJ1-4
CASSVSGGGREKLFF
TGTGCCAGCAGCGTTTCAGGCGGGGGAAGGGAAAAACTGTTTTTT
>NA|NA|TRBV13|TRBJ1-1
CASSLEDRGKDTEAFF
TGTGCCAGCAGCTTAGAGGATCGGGGGAAGGACACTGAAGCTTTCTTT
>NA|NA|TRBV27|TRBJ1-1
CASSFGSYTEAFF
TGTGCCAGCAGTTTCGGGAGTTACACTGAAGCTTTCTTT
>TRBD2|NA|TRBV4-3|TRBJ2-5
CASSQEWRGRETQYF
TGCGCCAGCAGCCAAGAATGGCGGGGGAGAGAGACCCAGTACTTC
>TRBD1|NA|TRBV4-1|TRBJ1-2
CASSEATGTGTF
TGCGCCAGCAGCGAGGCTACAGGGACAGGCACCTTC
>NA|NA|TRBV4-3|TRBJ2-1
CASSQGGTGWAYNEQFF
TGCGCCAGCAGCCAAGGAGGCACGGGGTGGGCCTACAATGAGCAGTTCTTC